This T cell receptor (beta chain) was identified during a study of cytomegalovirus exposure and HLA in healthy donors. Study information: Across almost 400 genotyped donors, 65% to 90% landed in the Caucasian-associated ancestry cluster.

The CDR3 runs to 13 residues. V was pared by 5 bases and J by 3 bases, with 3 bases of the junction left unmatched. Germline V gene lookup returns CDR1 SEHNR and CDR2 FQNEAQ (reference sequence). Primers included in the PCR were 60 Vbeta and 13 Jbeta primers. The assay was immunoSEQ multiplex PCR, and TCRdb's table has in-frame clones only and misses some. The sample contains 90,000 to 110,000 clones, over 65% of which appear only once. Study-wide points: Later analysis associated a missense DCLRE1C variant with TCR beta V- and J-gene trimming. In an earlier analysis, about 90% or about 30%: the productive usage of most TCR beta V segments. In a later analysis, TCR association rates varied by HLA locus: DRB1 most, HLA-C fewest.

On this clone: Its specificity is unknown.

The clonotype was recovered from a man aged 40-55 years in good health and CMV-seropositive. What was sequenced was PBMCs. The V call is TRBV7-9, the J call TRBJ2-5; TRBD1 matches at 7 bases. This CDR3 is CASSTDREETQYF. DNA of the CDR3: TGTGCCAGCAGCACCGACAGGGAAGAGACCCAGTACTTC.